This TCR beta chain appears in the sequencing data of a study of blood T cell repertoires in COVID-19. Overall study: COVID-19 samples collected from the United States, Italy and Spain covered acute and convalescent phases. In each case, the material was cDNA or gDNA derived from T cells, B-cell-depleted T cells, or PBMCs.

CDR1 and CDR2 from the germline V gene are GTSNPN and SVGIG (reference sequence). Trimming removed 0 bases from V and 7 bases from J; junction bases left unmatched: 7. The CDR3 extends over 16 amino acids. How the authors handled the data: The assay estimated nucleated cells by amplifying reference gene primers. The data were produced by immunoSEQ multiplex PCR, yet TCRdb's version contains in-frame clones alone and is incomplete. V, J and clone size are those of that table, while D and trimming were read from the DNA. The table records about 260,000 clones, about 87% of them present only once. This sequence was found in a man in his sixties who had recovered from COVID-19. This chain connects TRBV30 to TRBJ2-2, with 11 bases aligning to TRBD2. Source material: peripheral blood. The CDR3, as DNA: TGTGCCTGGAGTGTACCTCCTAGCGGGGGGATCGGGGAGCTGTTTTTT. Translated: CAWSVPPSGGIGELFF.